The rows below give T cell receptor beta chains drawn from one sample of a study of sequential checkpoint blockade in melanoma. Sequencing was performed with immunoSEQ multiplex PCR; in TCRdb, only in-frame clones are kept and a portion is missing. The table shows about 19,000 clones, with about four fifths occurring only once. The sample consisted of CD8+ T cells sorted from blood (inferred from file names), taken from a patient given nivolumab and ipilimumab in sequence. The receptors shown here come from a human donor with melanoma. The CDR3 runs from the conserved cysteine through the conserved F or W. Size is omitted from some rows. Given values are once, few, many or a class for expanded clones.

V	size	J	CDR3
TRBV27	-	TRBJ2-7	CASSLSTSGTRYEQYF
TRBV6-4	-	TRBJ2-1	CASSDSERGANEQFF
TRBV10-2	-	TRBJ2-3	CASSEGGGSAQYF
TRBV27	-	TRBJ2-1	CASSFFPNEQFF
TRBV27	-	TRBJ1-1	CASSLWGGNTEAFF
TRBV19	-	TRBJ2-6	CASSTGQVGANVLTF
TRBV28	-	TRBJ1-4	CASSVQGVEKLFF
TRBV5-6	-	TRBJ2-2	CASSSGTSRTGELFF
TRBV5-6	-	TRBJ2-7	CASSLAVGQGAYEQYF
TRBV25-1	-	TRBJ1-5	CASAGPRGQPQHF
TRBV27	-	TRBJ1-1	CASSLSLGEDAEAFF
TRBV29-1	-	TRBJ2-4	CSVYQGVEYF
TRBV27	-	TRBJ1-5	CASSFQENQPQHF
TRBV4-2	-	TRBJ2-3	CASSRGTSGATDTQYF
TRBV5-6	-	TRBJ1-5	CASSLGGAFRNQPQHF
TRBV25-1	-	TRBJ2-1	CASSESQVLDEQFF
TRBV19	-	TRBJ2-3	CASSIARSTDTQYF
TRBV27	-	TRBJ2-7	CASSEARSYEQYF
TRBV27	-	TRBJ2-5	CASSLVYPGGLIGQETQYF
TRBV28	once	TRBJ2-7	CASSQPRAAVPNEQYF
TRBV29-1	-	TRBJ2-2	CSVDGLNTGELFF
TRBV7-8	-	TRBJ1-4	CASSLGGRAEKLFF
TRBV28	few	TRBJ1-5	CASSLTPTGSGNQPQHF
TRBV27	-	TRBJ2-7	CASTETSGRAGNEQYF
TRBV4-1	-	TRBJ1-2	CASSQDRDRGAYGYTF
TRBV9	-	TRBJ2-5	CASSVAGGSRQETQYF
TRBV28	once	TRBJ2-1	CASSRTGLAGEQFF
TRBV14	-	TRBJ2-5	CASSQAQQETQYF